This T cell receptor (beta chain) was obtained from a study of CD8 T cells in Susac syndrome. This CDR3 has 17 amino acids. Germline values: CDR1 LGHDT, CDR2 YNNKEL (reference sequence). J lost 2 bases, V lost 0 bases, and 5 bases had no gene match. The authors negatively isolated CD8+ and CD4+ T cells and FACS-enriched TEMRA cells. Reverse transcription of roughly 0.45 to 1 ug RNA used random hexamers. An immunoSEQ multiplex PCR amplified TCR beta CDR3 over 54 Vbeta and 13 Jbeta. TCRdb reprocessed the immunoSEQ multiplex PCR reads via MiXCR and lists one record per CDR3 protein. Among about 430,000 distinct CDR3 sequences listed, approximately 89% were seen once.

The genes are TRBV3-1 and TRBJ2-5; 11 bases fit TRBD2. The receptor's source is a human donor with multiple sclerosis. Material for sequencing was CD8+ T cells from PBMCs. The CDR3 region has the DNA TGTGCCAGCAGCCAAGAAATTGTAGCGGGGGGGCAAGAGACCCAGTACTTC. Translating it yields CASSQEIVAGGQETQYF.